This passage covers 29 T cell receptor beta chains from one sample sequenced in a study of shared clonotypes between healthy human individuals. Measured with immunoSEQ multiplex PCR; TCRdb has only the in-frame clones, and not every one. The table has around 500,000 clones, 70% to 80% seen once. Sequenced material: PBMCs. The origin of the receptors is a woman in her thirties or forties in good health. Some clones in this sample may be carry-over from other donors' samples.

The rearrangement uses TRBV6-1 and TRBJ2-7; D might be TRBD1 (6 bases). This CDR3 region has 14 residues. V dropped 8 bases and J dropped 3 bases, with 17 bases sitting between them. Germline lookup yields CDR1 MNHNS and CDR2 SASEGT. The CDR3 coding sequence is TGTGCCAGCGATACAGGGCGGACTCTCTACGAGCAGTACTTC. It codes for CASDTGRTLYEQYF.

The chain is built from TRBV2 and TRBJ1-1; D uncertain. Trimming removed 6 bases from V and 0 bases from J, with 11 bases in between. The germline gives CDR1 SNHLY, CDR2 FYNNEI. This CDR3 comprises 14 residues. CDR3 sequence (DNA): TGTGCCAGCAGAGGAGGACGAATGAACACTGAAGCTTTCTTT. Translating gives CASRGGRMNTEAFF.

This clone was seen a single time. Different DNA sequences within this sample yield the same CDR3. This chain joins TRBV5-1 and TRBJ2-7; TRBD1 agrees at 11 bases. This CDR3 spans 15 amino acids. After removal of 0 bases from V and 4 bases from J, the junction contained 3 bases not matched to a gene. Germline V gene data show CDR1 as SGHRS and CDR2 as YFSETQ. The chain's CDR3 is CASSLEGTGGYEQYF. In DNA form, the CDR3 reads TGCGCCAGCAGCTTGGAAGGGACAGGGGGTTACGAGCAGTACTTC.

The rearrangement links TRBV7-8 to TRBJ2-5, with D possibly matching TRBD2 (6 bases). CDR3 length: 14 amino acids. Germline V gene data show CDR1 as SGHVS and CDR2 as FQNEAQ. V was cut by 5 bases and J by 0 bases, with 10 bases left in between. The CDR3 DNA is TGTGCCAGCAGCCCGATAGCGGACCAAGAGACCCAGTACTTC. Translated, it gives CASSPIADQETQYF.

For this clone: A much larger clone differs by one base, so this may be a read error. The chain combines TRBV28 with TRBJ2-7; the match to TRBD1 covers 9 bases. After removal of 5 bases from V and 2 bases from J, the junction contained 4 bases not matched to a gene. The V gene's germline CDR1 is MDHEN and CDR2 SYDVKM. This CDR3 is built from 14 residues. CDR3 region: CASSTGTGTYEQYF. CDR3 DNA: TGTGCCAGCAGTACCGGGACAGGGACCTACGAGCAGTACTTC.

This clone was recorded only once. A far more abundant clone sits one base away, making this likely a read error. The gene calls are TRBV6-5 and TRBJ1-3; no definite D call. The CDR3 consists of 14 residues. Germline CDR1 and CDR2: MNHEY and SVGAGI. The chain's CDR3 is CASTPGGSRNTIYF. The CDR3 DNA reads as TGTGCCAGTACCCCAGGCGGCTCTAGAAACACCATATATTTT.

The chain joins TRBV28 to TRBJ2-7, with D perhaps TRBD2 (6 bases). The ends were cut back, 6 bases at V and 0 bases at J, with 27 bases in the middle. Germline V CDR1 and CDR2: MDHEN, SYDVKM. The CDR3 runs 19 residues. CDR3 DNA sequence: TGTGCCAGCAGCGGAGCCCCGGGACTGGGTAGAGGTTCCTCCTACGAGCAGTACTTC. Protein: CASSGAPGLGRGSSYEQYF.

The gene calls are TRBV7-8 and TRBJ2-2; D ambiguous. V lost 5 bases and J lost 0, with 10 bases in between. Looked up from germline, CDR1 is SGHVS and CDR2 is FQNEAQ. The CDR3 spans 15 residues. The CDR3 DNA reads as TGTGCCAGCAGCCCGCGACACTCGAACACCGGGGAGCTGTTTTTT. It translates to CASSPRHSNTGELFF.

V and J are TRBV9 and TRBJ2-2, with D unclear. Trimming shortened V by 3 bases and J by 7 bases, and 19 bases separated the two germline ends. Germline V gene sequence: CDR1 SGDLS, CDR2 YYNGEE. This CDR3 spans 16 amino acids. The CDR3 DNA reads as TGTGCCAGCAGCGGTGGCCCCGACCTGTCGGGCGGGGAGCTGTTTTTT. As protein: CASSGGPDLSGGELFF.

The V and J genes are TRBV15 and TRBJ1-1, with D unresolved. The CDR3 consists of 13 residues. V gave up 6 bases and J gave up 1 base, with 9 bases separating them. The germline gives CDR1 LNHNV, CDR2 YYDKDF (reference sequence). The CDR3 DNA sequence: TGTGCCACCAGTCCGGGCCGGAACACTGAAGCTTTCTTT. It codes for CATSPGRNTEAFF.

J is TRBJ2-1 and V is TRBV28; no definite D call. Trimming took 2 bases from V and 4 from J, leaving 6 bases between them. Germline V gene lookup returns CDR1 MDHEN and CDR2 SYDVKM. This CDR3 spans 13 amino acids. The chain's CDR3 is CASSLGNYNEQFF. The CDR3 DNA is TGTGCCAGCAGTTTAGGCAATTACAATGAGCAGTTCTTC.

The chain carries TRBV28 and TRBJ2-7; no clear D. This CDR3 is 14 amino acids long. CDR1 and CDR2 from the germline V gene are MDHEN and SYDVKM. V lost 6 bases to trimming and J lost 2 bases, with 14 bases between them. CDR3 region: CASRTPGLAYEQYF. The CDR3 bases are TGTGCCAGCAGGACGCCGGGCCTAGCCTACGAGCAGTACTTC.

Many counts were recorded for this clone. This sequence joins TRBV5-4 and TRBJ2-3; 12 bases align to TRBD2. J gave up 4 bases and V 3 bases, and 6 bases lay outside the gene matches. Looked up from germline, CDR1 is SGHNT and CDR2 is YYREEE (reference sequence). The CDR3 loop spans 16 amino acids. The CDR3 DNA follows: TGTGCCAGCAGCTATCGACTAGCGGGAGTGGCAGATACGCAGTATTTT. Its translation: CASSYRLAGVADTQYF.

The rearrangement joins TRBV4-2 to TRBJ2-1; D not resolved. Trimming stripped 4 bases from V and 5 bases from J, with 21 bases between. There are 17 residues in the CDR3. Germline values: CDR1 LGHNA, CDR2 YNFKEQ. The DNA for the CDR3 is TGTGCCAGCAGCCGAACTCTAGGCGGCACCCTGAACAATGAGCAGTTCTTC. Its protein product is CASSRTLGGTLNNEQFF.

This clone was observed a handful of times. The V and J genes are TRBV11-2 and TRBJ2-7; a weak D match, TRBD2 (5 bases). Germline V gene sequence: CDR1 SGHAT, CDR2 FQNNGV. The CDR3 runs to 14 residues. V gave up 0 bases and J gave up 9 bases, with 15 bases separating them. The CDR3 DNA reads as TGTGCCAGCAGCTTAGATGTGGATGCGGGTGCGCAGTACTTC. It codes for CASSLDVDAGAQYF.

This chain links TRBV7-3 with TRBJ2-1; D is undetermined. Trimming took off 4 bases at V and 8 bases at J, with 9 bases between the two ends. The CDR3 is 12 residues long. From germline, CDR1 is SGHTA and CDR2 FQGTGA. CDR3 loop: CASSSTGYEQFF. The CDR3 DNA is TGTGCCAGCAGCTCGACTGGGTATGAGCAGTTCTTC.

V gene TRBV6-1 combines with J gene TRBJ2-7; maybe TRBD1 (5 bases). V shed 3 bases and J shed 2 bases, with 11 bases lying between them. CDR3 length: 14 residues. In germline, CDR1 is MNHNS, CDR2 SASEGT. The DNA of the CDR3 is TGTGCCAGCAGTGACCTCAAGGGGCCCTACGAGCAGTACTTC. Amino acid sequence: CASSDLKGPYEQYF.

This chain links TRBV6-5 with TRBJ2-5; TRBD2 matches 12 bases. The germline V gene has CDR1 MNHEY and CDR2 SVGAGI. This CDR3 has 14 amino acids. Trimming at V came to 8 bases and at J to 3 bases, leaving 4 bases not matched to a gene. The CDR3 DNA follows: TGTGCCAGCCGACGACTAGCGGGAGAAGAGACCCAGTACTTC. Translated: CASRRLAGEETQYF.

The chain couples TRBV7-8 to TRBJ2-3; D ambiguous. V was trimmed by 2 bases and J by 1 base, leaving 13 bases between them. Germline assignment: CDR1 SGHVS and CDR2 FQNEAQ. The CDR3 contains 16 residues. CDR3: CASSLRSTFRTDTQYF. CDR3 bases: TGTGCCAGCAGCTTAAGGAGCACTTTTCGCACAGATACGCAGTATTTT.

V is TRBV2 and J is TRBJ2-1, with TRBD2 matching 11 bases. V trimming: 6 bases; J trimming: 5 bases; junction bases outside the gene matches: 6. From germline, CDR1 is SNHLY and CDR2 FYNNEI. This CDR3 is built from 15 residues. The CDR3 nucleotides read TGTGCCAGCAGGGCCCTAGCGGGAGGTAACAATGAGCAGTTCTTC. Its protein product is CASRALAGGNNEQFF.

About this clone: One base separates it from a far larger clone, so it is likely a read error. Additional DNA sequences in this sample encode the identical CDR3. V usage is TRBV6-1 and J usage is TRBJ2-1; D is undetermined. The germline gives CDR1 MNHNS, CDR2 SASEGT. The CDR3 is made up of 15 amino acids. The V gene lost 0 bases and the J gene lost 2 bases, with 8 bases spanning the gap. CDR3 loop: CASSEAGEAYNEQFF. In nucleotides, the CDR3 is TGTGCCAGCAGTGAAGCAGGAGAGGCCTACAATGAGCAGTTCTTC.

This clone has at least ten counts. The CDR3 DNA reads TGCAGCGTTACCCATAACAGGGACCAGCCCCAGCATTTT. Encoded protein: CSVTHNRDQPQHF. The rearrangement joins TRBV29-1 to TRBJ1-5, with a possible D match to TRBD1 (6 bases). V was clipped by 5 bases and J by 7 bases, with 15 bases between them. The CDR3 loop spans 13 amino acids. Germline V gene data show CDR1 as SQVTM and CDR2 as ANQGSEA.

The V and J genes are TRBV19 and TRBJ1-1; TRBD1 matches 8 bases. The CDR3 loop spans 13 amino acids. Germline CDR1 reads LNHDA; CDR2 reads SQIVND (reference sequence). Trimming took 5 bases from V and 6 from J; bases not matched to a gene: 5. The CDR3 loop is CASSPRTGSEAFF. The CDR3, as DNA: TGTGCCAGTAGTCCTAGGACAGGGTCTGAAGCTTTCTTT.

In DNA, the CDR3 is TGTGCCAGCTTGGCCCCGGACTCCTACGAGCAGTACTTC. This sequence encodes CASLAPDSYEQYF. The rearrangement joins TRBV5-4 to TRBJ2-7; D is unclear. Germline CDR1 is SGHNT and CDR2 is YYREEE (reference sequence). Trimming took 7 bases from V and 0 from J, leaving 11 bases between them. The CDR3 covers 13 residues. Full variable domain (missing parts from reference TRBV5-4 and TRBJ2-7): ETGVTQSPTHLIKTRGQQVTLRCSSQSGHNTVSWYQQALGQGPQFIFQYYREEENGRGNFPPRFSGLQFPNYSSELNVNALELDDSALYLCASLAPDSYEQYFGPGTRLTVT.

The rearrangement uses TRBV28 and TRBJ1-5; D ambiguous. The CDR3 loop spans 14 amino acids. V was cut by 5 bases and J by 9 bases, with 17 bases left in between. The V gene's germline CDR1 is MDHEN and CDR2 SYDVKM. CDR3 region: CASSVVALRRPQHF. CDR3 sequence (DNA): TGTGCCAGCAGTGTAGTAGCCCTCAGGCGGCCCCAGCATTTT.

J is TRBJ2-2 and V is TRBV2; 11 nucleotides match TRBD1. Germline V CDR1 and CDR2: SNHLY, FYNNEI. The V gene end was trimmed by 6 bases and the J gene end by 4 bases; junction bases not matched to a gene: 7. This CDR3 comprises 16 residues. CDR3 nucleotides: TGTGCCAGCAGGCGGGACAGGGGGTCGGGCACCGGGGAGCTGTTTTTT. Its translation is CASRRDRGSGTGELFF.

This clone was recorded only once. The CDR3 DNA reads TGTGCCAGCAGCCCTGGACGGTCCCCCAAAAGCCATGGCTACACCTTC. Translated: CASSPGRSPKSHGYTF. The chain carries TRBV7-2 and TRBJ1-2; D gene uncertain. V gave up 5 bases and J gave up 6 bases, with 22 bases separating them. Germline CDR1 and CDR2: SGHTA and FQGNSA. The CDR3 is made up of 16 amino acids.

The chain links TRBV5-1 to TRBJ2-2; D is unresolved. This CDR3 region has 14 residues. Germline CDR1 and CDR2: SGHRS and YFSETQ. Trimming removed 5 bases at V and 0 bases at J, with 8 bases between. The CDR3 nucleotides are TGCGCCAGCAGTTCCGCTACGAACACCGGGGAGCTGTTTTTT. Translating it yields CASSSATNTGELFF.

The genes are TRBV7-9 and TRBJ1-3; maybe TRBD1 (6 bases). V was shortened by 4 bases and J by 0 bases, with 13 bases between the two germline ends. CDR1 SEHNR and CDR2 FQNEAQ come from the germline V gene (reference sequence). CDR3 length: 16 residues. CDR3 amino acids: CASSWGTRASGNTIYF. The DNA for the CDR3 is TGTGCCAGCAGCTGGGGGACAAGGGCCTCTGGAAACACCATATATTTT. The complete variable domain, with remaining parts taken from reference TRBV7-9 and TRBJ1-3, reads DTGVSQNPRHKITKRGQNVTFRCDPISEHNRLYWYRQTLGQGPEFLTYFQNEAQLEKSRLLSDRFSAERPKGSFSTLEIQRTEQGDSAMYLCASSWGTRASGNTIYFGEGSWLTVV.